The rows below give T cell receptor beta chains drawn from one sample of a study of T cell responses to AZD1222 COVID-19 vaccine. Sequenced by immunoSEQ multiplex PCR; TCRdb stores in-frame clones only, minus some. This sample yields some 86,000 clones, of which 75% to 95% are seen a single time; less than 6% belongs to the top ten. Sample: peripheral blood, taken 28 days after the second AZD1222 dose. These receptors all stem from an adult who received the AZD1222 COVID-19 vaccine. Each CDR3 is given with its conserved first and last residue. D genes are given only for firm matches. The size entry is marked missing in some rows and otherwise reads once, few, many or a size class.

clone_size	d_call	v_call	j_call	cdr3_nt	cdr3_aa
-	TRBD1	TRBV28	TRBJ1-5	TGTGCCAGCAGTTCGGACAGGGAGTACCAGCCCCAGCATTTT	CASSSDREYQPQHF
-	-	TRBV20-1	TRBJ1-3	TGCAGTGCTAGTGATGGAAACACCATATATTTT	CSASDGNTIYF
-	TRBD1	TRBV27	TRBJ2-7	TGTGCCAGCAGTCCCTCAGGGGGCTACTACGAGCAGTACTTC	CASSPSGGYYEQYF
-	TRBD1	TRBV30	TRBJ1-2	TGTGCCTGGGGGACAGAGGGTGGCTACACCTTC	CAWGTEGGYTF
-	TRBD2	TRBV6-7	TRBJ2-1	TGTGCCAGCAGTTACTCATGTAGCGGGGGCTCCTACAATGAGCAGTTCTTC	CASSYSCSGGSYNEQFF
-	TRBD1	TRBV6-1	TRBJ1-3	TGTGCCAGCAGTGAGCTGCAGGGGGCGATTGGAAACACCATATATTTT	CASSELQGAIGNTIYF
-	-	TRBV3-1/TRBV3-2	TRBJ1-1	TGTGCCAGCAGCCAGTTTGAGGGAGGATGGGTTGAAGCTTTCTTT	CASSQFEGGWVEAFF
once	-	TRBV5-5	TRBJ2-7	TGTGCCAGCAGCCCCGGGACTGGCCCGTACGAGCAGTACTTC	CASSPGTGPYEQYF
-	-	TRBV3-1/TRBV3-2	TRBJ2-5	TGTGCCAGCAGCCAAGAGCAAACGTCGGTGGAGACCCAGTACTTC	CASSQEQTSVETQYF
-	-	TRBV29-1	TRBJ1-5	TGCAGCGCCCCCGGGACGGACAATCAGCCCCAGCATTTT	CSAPGTDNQPQHF
-	TRBD1	TRBV15	TRBJ1-3	TGTGCCACCAGCAGGGGACAGGGGAGCTACTCTGGAAACACCATATATTTT	CATSRGQGSYSGNTIYF
-	-	TRBV28	TRBJ1-6	TGTGCCAGCAGTTTAAAGGGCATTAATTCACCCCTCCACTTT	CASSLKGINSPLHF
-	TRBD1	TRBV3-1/TRBV3-2	TRBJ1-5	TGTGCCAGCAGCCGTGTGACAGGGCTGAATCAGCCCCAGCATTTT	CASSRVTGLNQPQHF
-	-	TRBV30	TRBJ1-3	TGTGCCTGGAGGTTGAGCTCTGGAAACACCATATATTTT	CAWRLSSGNTIYF
-	-	TRBV4-3	TRBJ1-5	TGCGCCAGCAGCCAAGATTGGGCTGCCGCAAGTCAGCCCCAGCATTTT	CASSQDWAAASQPQHF
-	-	TRBV6-5	TRBJ2-5	TGTGCCAGCACTCTAGGGGCCTACCAAGAGACCCAGTACTTC	CASTLGAYQETQYF
once	-	TRBV7-9	TRBJ1-1	TGTGCCAGCAATCACCTGAACACTGAAGCTTTCTTT	CASNHLNTEAFF
-	-	TRBV9	TRBJ1-3	TGTGCCAGCAGCGTAGGGTCGGGGACTGGAAACACCATATATTTT	CASSVGSGTGNTIYF
few	TRBD2	TRBV28	TRBJ2-1	TGTGCCAGCAGTTCTAGCGGGGGGCGGGGAAATGAGCAGTTCTTC	CASSSSGGRGNEQFF
-	-	TRBV10-3	TRBJ1-2	TGTGCCATCAGTGTTCAGGGCGCTTTAGGCTACACCTTC	CAISVQGALGYTF
-	TRBD1	TRBV2	TRBJ2-2	TGTGCCGCATCGGGACAGGGGCTTTATACCGGGGAGCTGTTTTTT	CAASGQGLYTGELFF
-	TRBD1	TRBV5-1	TRBJ1-2	TGCGCCATCCGCCCGGGACAGGGTAACTATGGCTACACCTTC	CAIRPGQGNYGYTF
-	-	TRBV12-5	TRBJ2-3	TGTGCTAGTGGTCAATGGACGGAAAGCACAGATACGCAGTATTTT	CASGQWTESTDTQYF
-	TRBD1	TRBV6-5	TRBJ1-1	TGTGCCAGCAGTTACCGGGACAGGGGGGTGACTGAAGCTTTCTTT	CASSYRDRGVTEAFF